What follows are 20 T cell receptor beta chains derived from one specimen sequenced in a study of T cell changes during pregnancy in multiple sclerosis. Profiling relied on immunoSEQ multiplex PCR, and the TCRdb table lists in-frame clones only, not all of them. This sample has around 99,000 clones, with roughly 92% found just once. The sample in question was peripheral blood, obtained in the third trimester of pregnancy. The receptors were gathered from a female donor in good health, enrolled as a control in a pregnancy study.

The V gene is TRBV6-4, the J gene TRBJ2-2; D is uncertain. In germline, CDR1 is MRHNA, CDR2 SNTAGT. The V end was cut by 0 bases, the J end by 5 bases, with 4 bases between. The CDR3 is 13 amino acids. In nucleotides, the CDR3 is TGTGCCAGCAGTGACTCTCGGACCGGGGAGCTGTTTTTT. Its translation is CASSDSRTGELFF.

The chain joins TRBV10-3 to TRBJ1-1, with D possibly being TRBD1 (5 bases). The CDR3 contains 13 residues. Germline V gene sequence: CDR1 ENHRY, CDR2 SYGVKD. V was cut by 7 bases and J by 1 base, with 10 bases left in between. The CDR3 loop reads CAITGAQNTEAFF. The CDR3 DNA is TGTGCCATCACTGGGGCCCAGAACACTGAAGCTTTCTTT.

The chain couples TRBV4-2 to TRBJ1-5; TRBD1 might be the D (6 bases). V was shortened by 1 base and J by 2 bases, with 24 bases between the two germline ends. The CDR3 extends over 20 amino acids. Germline V gene data show CDR1 as LGHNA and CDR2 as YNFKEQ. The CDR3 loop reads CASSQVYAAGTKMGNQPQHF. CDR3 bases: TGTGCCAGCAGCCAAGTTTACGCGGCAGGGACAAAGATGGGCAATCAGCCCCAGCATTTT.

The chain uses TRBV5-6 and TRBJ1-1; D unclear. Trimming stripped 4 bases from V and 5 bases from J, with 18 bases between. This CDR3 has 15 amino acids. Germline lookup yields CDR1 SGHDT and CDR2 YYEEEE. Written as DNA, the CDR3 is TGTGCCAGCAGCAACTTCCAAGGGAGAGGTACTGAAGCTTTCTTT. It codes for CASSNFQGRGTEAFF.

The chain is built from TRBV27 and TRBJ1-5; 12 bases line up with TRBD1. Germline assignment: CDR1 MNHEY and CDR2 SMNVEV (reference sequence). This CDR3 region has 19 residues. The V gene end was trimmed by 6 bases and the J gene end by 0 bases; junction bases not matched to a gene: 12. Here the CDR3 reads CASRQGTGGLSSSNQPQHF. The DNA for the CDR3 is TGTGCCAGCAGACAAGGGACAGGGGGCCTTTCGTCTAGCAATCAGCCCCAGCATTTT.

This clone was detected a few times. This chain uses TRBV15 with TRBJ1-2; D not resolved. CDR3 length equals 14 residues. From germline, CDR1 is LNHNV and CDR2 YYDKDF (reference sequence). The V end was cut by 0 bases, the J end by 8 bases, with 13 bases between. The CDR3 is CATSRDRTRSGYTF. As DNA, the CDR3 is TGTGCCACCAGCAGAGATCGAACTAGGAGCGGCTACACCTTC.

This chain uses TRBV7-6 with TRBJ2-1; 7 bases are shared with TRBD1. Germline CDR1 and CDR2: SGHVS and FNYEAQ. Losses at the gene ends were 5 bases for V and 8 bases for J; bases not matched to a gene: 12. The CDR3 sequence is 15 residues long. The CDR3 loop reads CASSPDRESIDEQFF. The CDR3 nucleotides are TGTGCCAGCAGCCCTGACAGGGAAAGTATCGATGAGCAGTTCTTC.

Only a few counts were recorded for this clone. The rearrangement links TRBV7-6 to TRBJ2-1; 10 bases line up with TRBD2. Germline trimming cut 5 bases from V and 0 bases from J; bases unmatched to any gene: 4. This CDR3 contains 16 residues. Germline CDR1 reads SGHVS; CDR2 reads FNYEAQ. The CDR3 DNA reads TGTGCCAGCAGCGGCAGCGGGGGGGTCTCCTACAATGAGCAGTTCTTC. Translating gives CASSGSGGVSYNEQFF.

The chain is built from TRBV7-9 and TRBJ2-5, with 10 bases that match TRBD1. The ends lost 5 bases at V and 6 bases at J; junction bases unmatched: 12. This CDR3 is 16 amino acids long. Looked up from germline, CDR1 is SEHNR and CDR2 is FQNEAQ (reference sequence). CDR3 in amino acids: CASSPPPGTGEKTQYF. DNA for the CDR3: TGTGCCAGCAGCCCACCCCCCGGGACAGGGGAAAAGACCCAGTACTTC.

The V gene is TRBV28, the J gene TRBJ1-4; tentatively, D is TRBD1 (5 bases). The CDR3 runs to 15 residues. Per the germline V gene, CDR1 is MDHEN and CDR2 is SYDVKM. The V end lost 3 bases, the J end lost 3 bases, and 11 bases lay between the germline ends. CDR3 nucleotide sequence: TGTGCCAGCAGTTTCTGGTCAGGGTCTAATGAAAAACTGTTTTTT. It translates to CASSFWSGSNEKLFF.

As to this clone: The same CDR3 arises from other DNA sequences in this sample as well. The V gene is TRBV9, the J gene TRBJ1-5; maybe TRBD1 (6 bases). V was shortened by 5 bases and J by 4 bases, with 10 bases between the two germline ends. CDR3 size: 13 residues. The germline V gene has CDR1 SGDLS and CDR2 YYNGEE. The CDR3 spells CASSETGNQPQHF. The DNA for the CDR3 is TGTGCCAGCAGTGAGACAGGAAATCAGCCCCAGCATTTT.

This clone has just one count. V gene TRBV7-2 combines with J gene TRBJ1-5, with TRBD1 matching 8 bases. CDR3 length: 16 amino acids. CDR1 and CDR2 (germline): SGHTA, FQGNSA. The V gene end was trimmed by 5 bases and the J gene end by 3 bases; junction bases not matched to a gene: 9. This CDR3 reads CASSPWQDRDNQPQHF. The CDR3 DNA is TGTGCCAGCAGCCCCTGGCAGGACAGGGACAATCAGCCCCAGCATTTT.

The chain joins TRBV4-3 to TRBJ2-5; 10 positions match TRBD2. Germline CDR1 and CDR2: LGHNA and YSLEER. The CDR3 extends over 16 amino acids. V shed 4 bases and J 2 bases; nucleotides not matched to a gene: 7. The CDR3 DNA reads as TGCGCCAGCAGCCGCGTTGGGACTAGCGTTCAAGAGACCCAGTACTTC. This gives the protein CASSRVGTSVQETQYF.

Turning to this clone: One end of the junction varies from germline; a read error may be responsible. CDR3 residues: CASSLARTGGRRFF. The CDR3 DNA reads as TGTGCTAGCAGCTTAGCGAGGACAGGGGGCCGACGCTTCTTC. The genes are TRBV7-7 and TRBJ2-1; 11 bases fit TRBD1. Germline V gives CDR1 SSHAT, CDR2 FNYEAQ (reference sequence). This CDR3 region has 14 residues.

In this sample, this clone turned up once. The chain links TRBV5-4 to TRBJ1-1; no firm D call. CDR1 is SGHNT and CDR2 is YYREEE in the germline V gene (reference sequence). The CDR3 has 16 amino acids. Between the trimmed V and J ends, which lost 0 bases and 1 base, there was a span of 13 bases. The CDR3 protein is CASSLGSATGNTEAFF. The CDR3 DNA is TGTGCCAGCAGCTTGGGGTCCGCGACGGGGAACACTGAAGCTTTCTTT. The full variable domain, in which reference TRBV5-4 and TRBJ1-1 provide the parts outside the CDR3, is ETGVTQSPTHLIKTRGQQVTLRCSSQSGHNTVSWYQQALGQGPQFIFQYYREEENGRGNFPPRFSGLQFPNYSSELNVNALELDDSALYLCASSLGSATGNTEAFFGQGTRLTVV.

There are a few counts of this clone. CDR3: CASSEQGGGTDTQYF. DNA for the CDR3: TGTGCCAGCAGTGAACAGGGTGGCGGCACAGATACGCAGTATTTT. This sequence joins TRBV6-4 and TRBJ2-3; possibly TRBD1 for D (6 bases). The CDR3 is 15 amino acids. Germline V gives CDR1 MRHNA, CDR2 SNTAGT. The V gene lost 3 bases and the J gene lost 1 base, with 11 bases spanning the gap.

This clone is a singleton in its sample. V usage is TRBV7-5 and J usage is TRBJ2-7; TRBD2 is the table's D call, not checked against the DNA. TRBV7-5 is a pseudogene. The CDR3 covers 15 residues. CDR3 region: CARSLTSAGRYEQYF. The CDR3 region has the DNA TGTGCCAGAAGCTTGACCTCGGCGGGCAGGTACGAGCAGTACTTC.

V usage is TRBV7-9 and J usage is TRBJ2-2; D is uncertain. Trimming removed 11 bases at V and 4 bases at J, with 17 bases between. The CDR3 consists of 14 residues. The germline V gene encodes CDR1 SEHNR and CDR2 FQNEAQ (reference sequence). The CDR3 DNA reads TGTGCCTTCGATTCACAGATCGGCACCGGGGAGCTGTTTTTT. Translating gives CAFDSQIGTGELFF.

V and J are TRBV30 and TRBJ2-5; D perhaps matches TRBD2 (5 bases). The J call is in doubt because the DNA end fits TRBJ2-7 better. Looked up from germline, CDR1 is GTSNPN and CDR2 is SVGIG (reference sequence). The CDR3 loop spans 12 amino acids. This chain's CDR3 is CAWREGGYEQYF. In nucleotides, the CDR3 is TGTGCCTGGAGGGAAGGAGGCTACGAGCAGTACTTC.

The gene calls are TRBV6-5 and TRBJ2-7; D is unclear. The V gene's germline CDR1 is MNHEY and CDR2 SVGAGI. The CDR3 loop spans 16 amino acids. Trimming cost V 0 bases and J 3 bases, with 15 bases left between them. CDR3 sequence (DNA): TGTGCCAGCAGTTACTCGATGTTGAGACGGGTCTACGAGCAGTACTTC. Amino acids: CASSYSMLRRVYEQYF.